A single sample gave rise to the 13 T cell receptor beta chains below, sequenced in a study of cytomegalovirus exposure and HLA in healthy donors (dated by TCRdb to 2016 to 2017). The library was obtained by the immunoSEQ multiplex PCR assay. The table comes from immuneACCESS by way of TCRdb, which keeps in-frame sequences with V and J called. Part of the clones is missing from these tables; in studies checked, under half for an unresolved V gene and the rest for unknown reasons. This sample has some 260,000 clones in its table, and over 75% of those were observed once. Of the sample, 12% is held by the ten largest clones. Specimen: PBMCs. Receptors were obtained from a man aged 18-30 years in good health and CMV-seropositive.

The chain joins TRBV13 to TRBJ2-5; D is possibly TRBD1 (6 bases). The CDR3 has 13 residues. Deletions cut 4 bases from V and 6 bases from J, with 12 bases between. Germline loops: CDR1 PRHDT, CDR2 FYEKMQ (reference sequence). The CDR3 reads CASSSGQLQTQYF. The DNA for the CDR3 is TGTGCCAGCAGCTCCGGACAGTTACAGACCCAGTACTTC.

V gene TRBV7-8 combines with J gene TRBJ2-7; no clear D gene. V lost 2 bases, J lost 3 bases, and 14 bases lay in between. The germline CDR1 and CDR2 sequences are SGHVS and FQNEAQ. The CDR3 contains 15 residues. CDR3 coding DNA: TGTGCCAGCAGCTTAACCCTGGACCGCGGCTACGAGCAGTACTTC. Its protein is CASSLTLDRGYEQYF.

This clone has just one count. J is TRBJ2-3 and V is TRBV27; perhaps TRBD2 as D (5 bases). V lost 5 bases to trimming and J lost 0 bases, with 18 bases between them. The CDR3 has 17 residues. Germline CDR1 MNHEY, CDR2 SMNVEV (reference sequence). DNA of the CDR3: TGTGCCAGCAGTCACCTTCGGAGCGGCCCTAGCACAGATACGCAGTATTTT. It translates to CASSHLRSGPSTDTQYF.

The chain couples TRBV9 to TRBJ1-1, with D unclear. Per germline, CDR1 SGDLS and CDR2 YYNGEE. CDR3 length: 14 amino acids. V lost 0 bases to trimming and J lost 1 base, with 7 bases between them. The CDR3 region is CASSVGHPNTEAFF. CDR3 in DNA: TGTGCCAGCAGCGTAGGGCACCCGAACACTGAAGCTTTCTTT. Full variable domain (remainder filled in from reference TRBV9 and TRBJ1-1): DSGVTQTPKHLITATGQRVTLRCSPRSGDLSVYWYQQSLDQGLQFLIQYYNGEERAKGNILERFSAQQFPDLHSELNLSSLELGDSALYFCASSVGHPNTEAFFGQGTRLTVV.

V gene TRBV28 combines with J gene TRBJ1-1; D unresolved. Trimming took 3 bases from V and 11 from J, leaving 13 bases between them. Germline assignment: CDR1 MDHEN and CDR2 SYDVKM. This CDR3 is built from 12 residues. The DNA of the CDR3 is TGTGCCAGCAGTTTGGAAGATACGGGGGCTTTCTTT. Translating gives CASSLEDTGAFF.

J is TRBJ1-2 and V is TRBV9; weak D call: TRBD1 (5 bases). Germline values: CDR1 SGDLS, CDR2 YYNGEE. This CDR3 contains 15 residues. The ends were cut back, 0 bases at V and 8 bases at J, with 17 bases in the middle. In nucleotides, the CDR3 is TGTGCCAGCAGCGTAGGAAGGGCCGGGGGTGGAGGCTACACCTTC. Translating it yields CASSVGRAGGGGYTF.

The genes are TRBV7-9 and TRBJ2-1; D is possibly TRBD2 (7 bases). Trimming left V 4 bases short and J 5 bases short, with 12 bases between. The germline gives CDR1 SEHNR, CDR2 FQNEAQ (reference sequence). This CDR3 has 14 amino acids. This chain's CDR3 is CASSSGEGHNEQFF. The CDR3 DNA reads TGTGCCAGCAGCTCAGGGGAGGGACACAATGAGCAGTTCTTC.

The genes are TRBV6-6 and TRBJ2-1, with unresolved D. Germline loops: CDR1 MNHNY, CDR2 SVGAGI (reference sequence). The CDR3 loop spans 15 amino acids. The V gene lost 4 bases and the J gene lost 1 base, with 11 bases spanning the gap. For the CDR3, the DNA is TGTGCCAGCAGTTCTCCCGGTTGGTCCTACAATGAGCAGTTCTTC. It translates to CASSSPGWSYNEQFF.

The rearrangement links TRBV27 to TRBJ2-1; D is possibly TRBD1 or TRBD2 (6 bases each). The CDR3 length is 16 residues. Looked up from germline, CDR1 is MNHEY and CDR2 is SMNVEV (reference sequence). V was clipped by 2 bases and J by 6 bases, with 17 bases between them. CDR3 in DNA: TGTGCCAGCAGTTTAGAACCGGGGGCGGTAGTCAATGAGCAGTTCTTC. Translation: CASSLEPGAVVNEQFF.

This chain joins TRBV5-1 and TRBJ1-2; the D is unclear. CDR3 size: 13 residues. V was trimmed by 3 bases and J by 2 bases, leaving 8 bases between them. The V gene's germline CDR1 is SGHRS and CDR2 YFSETQ. CDR3 nucleotides: TGCGCCAGCAGCTCCCGGGAGAACTATGGCTACACCTTC. This sequence encodes CASSSRENYGYTF.

This clone showed up just a few times. V is TRBV2 and J is TRBJ2-7, with D maybe TRBD1 (5 bases). CDR1 SNHLY and CDR2 FYNNEI come from the germline V gene. CDR3 size: 13 residues. V was shortened by 8 bases and J by 6 bases, with 17 bases between the two germline ends. CDR3 sequence: CASEDSPPGEQYF. CDR3 DNA: TGTGCCAGCGAAGACAGCCCTCCCGGCGAGCAGTACTTC.

The genes are TRBV27 and TRBJ2-3, with unresolved D. The CDR3 loop spans 14 amino acids. Germline CDR1 is MNHEY and CDR2 is SMNVEV (reference sequence). V was cut by 1 base and J by 5 bases, with 10 bases left in between. This CDR3 is CASSLFRAQDTQYF. In DNA form, the CDR3 reads TGTGCCAGCAGTTTATTTAGGGCCCAAGATACGCAGTATTTT.

The chain recombines TRBV7-6 with TRBJ2-3, with 11 bases identical to TRBD2. Looked up from germline, CDR1 is SGHVS and CDR2 is FNYEAQ. The CDR3 sequence is 16 residues long. J lost 4 bases, V lost 1 base, and 4 bases had no gene match. The CDR3 is CASSLELAGVSDTQYF. CDR3 coding DNA: TGTGCCAGCAGCTTAGAACTAGCGGGAGTCTCAGATACGCAGTATTTT.